This T cell receptor beta chain was identified during a study of cytomegalovirus exposure and HLA in healthy donors. Broader study findings: Associated with cytomegalovirus, according to the listing, were around 160 TCR beta chains.

Between the trimmed V and J ends, which lost 3 bases and 0 bases, there was a span of 11 bases. CDR1 and CDR2 (germline): SGHAT, FQNNGV. The CDR3 loop spans 15 amino acids. Clones were sequenced by immunoSEQ multiplex PCR, and TCRdb holds only the in-frame ones, with some missing. This sample has roughly 62,000 clones, with over 75% found just once. On this clone: Its specificity is unknown.

The sequenced material came from PBMCs. The TCR was taken from a woman aged 25 to 39 in good health and CMV-seronegative. The chain is built from TRBV11-2 and TRBJ1-2; D gene uncertain. The CDR3 coding sequence is TGTGCCAGCAGCTTCAGCACAGCTACTAACTATGGCTACACCTTC. Translation: CASSFSTATNYGYTF.